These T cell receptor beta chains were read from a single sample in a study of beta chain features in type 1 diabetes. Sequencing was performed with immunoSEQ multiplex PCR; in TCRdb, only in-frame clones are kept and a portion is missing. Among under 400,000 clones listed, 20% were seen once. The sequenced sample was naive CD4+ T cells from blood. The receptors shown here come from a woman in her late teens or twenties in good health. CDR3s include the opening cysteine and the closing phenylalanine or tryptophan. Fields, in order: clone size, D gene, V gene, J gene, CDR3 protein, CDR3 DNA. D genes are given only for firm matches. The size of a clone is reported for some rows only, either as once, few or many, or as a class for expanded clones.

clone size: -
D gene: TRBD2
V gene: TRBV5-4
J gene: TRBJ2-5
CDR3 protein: CASSLTSGGAVETQYF
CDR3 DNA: TGTGCCAGCAGCCTGACTAGCGGGGGGGCGGTAGAGACCCAGTACTTC

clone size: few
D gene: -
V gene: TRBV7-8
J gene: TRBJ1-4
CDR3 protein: CASSLATGPNEKLFF
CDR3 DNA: TGTGCCAGCAGCTTAGCGACAGGACCTAATGAAAAACTGTTTTTT

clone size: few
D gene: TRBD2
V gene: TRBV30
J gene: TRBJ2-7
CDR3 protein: CAWTSGGSSYEQYF
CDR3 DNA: TGTGCCTGGACATCGGGAGGGAGCTCCTACGAGCAGTACTTC

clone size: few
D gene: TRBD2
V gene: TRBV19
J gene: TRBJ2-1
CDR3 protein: CASSVTSGMYNEQFF
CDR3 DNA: TGTGCCAGTAGTGTCACTAGCGGGATGTACAATGAGCAGTTCTTC

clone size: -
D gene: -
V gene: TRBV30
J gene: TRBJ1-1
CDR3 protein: CAWTQGLNTEAFF
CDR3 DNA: TGTGCCTGGACACAGGGTCTGAACACTGAAGCTTTCTTT

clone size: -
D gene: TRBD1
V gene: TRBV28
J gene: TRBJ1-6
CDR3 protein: CASSRQGRESPLHF
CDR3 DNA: TGTGCCAGCAGTCGACAGGGGAGGGAATCACCCCTCCACTTT

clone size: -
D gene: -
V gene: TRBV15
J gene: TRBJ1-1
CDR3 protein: CATSREIDLGTEAFF
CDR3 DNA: TGTGCCACCAGCAGAGAAATTGACTTGGGCACTGAAGCTTTCTTT

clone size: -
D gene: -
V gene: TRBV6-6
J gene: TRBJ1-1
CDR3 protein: CASSSPGHKNTEAFF
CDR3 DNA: TGTGCCAGCAGTTCCCCGGGACACAAGAACACTGAAGCTTTCTTT

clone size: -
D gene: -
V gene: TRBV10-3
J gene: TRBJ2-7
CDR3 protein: CATWAGMAAYEQYF
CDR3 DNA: TGTGCCACCTGGGCGGGCATGGCCGCCTACGAGCAGTACTTC

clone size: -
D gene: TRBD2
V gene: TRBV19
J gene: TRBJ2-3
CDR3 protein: CASSQTSGMADTQYF
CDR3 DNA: TGTGCCAGTAGCCAGACTAGCGGGATGGCAGATACGCAGTATTTT

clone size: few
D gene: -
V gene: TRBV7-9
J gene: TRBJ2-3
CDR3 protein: CASSLAGGDTQYF
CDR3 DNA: TGTGCCAGCAGCTTAGCGGGCGGGGATACGCAGTATTTT

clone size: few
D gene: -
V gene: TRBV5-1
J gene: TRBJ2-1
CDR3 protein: CASSYSGLPLNEQFF
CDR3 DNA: TGCGCCAGCTCATACTCGGGACTTCCACTTAATGAGCAGTTCTTC

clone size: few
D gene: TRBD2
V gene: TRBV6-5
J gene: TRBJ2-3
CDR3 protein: CASYAGGTDTQYF
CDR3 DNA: TGTGCCAGCTACGCGGGAGGCACAGATACGCAGTATTTT

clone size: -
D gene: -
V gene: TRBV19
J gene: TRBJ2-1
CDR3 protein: CASSEIFGSAVDEQFF
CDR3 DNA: TGTGCCAGTTCGGAGATATTTGGGTCAGCAGTCGATGAGCAGTTCTTC

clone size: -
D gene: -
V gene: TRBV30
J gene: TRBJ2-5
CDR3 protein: CAWSITGFQETQYF
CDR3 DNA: TGTGCCTGGAGTATAACGGGTTTCCAAGAGACCCAGTACTTC

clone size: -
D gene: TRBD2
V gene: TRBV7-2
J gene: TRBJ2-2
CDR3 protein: CASSSGLITGELFF
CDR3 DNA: TGTGCCAGCAGCTCGGGACTAATCACCGGGGAGCTGTTTTTT

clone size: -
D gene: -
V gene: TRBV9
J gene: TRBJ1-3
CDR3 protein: CASSVGEGGNTIYF
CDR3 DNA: TGTGCCAGCAGCGTAGGAGAGGGTGGAAACACCATATATTTT

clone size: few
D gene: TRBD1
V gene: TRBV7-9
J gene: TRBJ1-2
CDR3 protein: CASSLDVDREVNYGYTF
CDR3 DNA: TGTGCCAGCAGCTTAGACGTGGACAGGGAAGTTAACTATGGCTACACCTTC

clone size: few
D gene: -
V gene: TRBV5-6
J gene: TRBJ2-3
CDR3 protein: CASRKQDTDTQYF
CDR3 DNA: TGTGCCAGCAGAAAGCAAGACACAGATACGCAGTATTTT

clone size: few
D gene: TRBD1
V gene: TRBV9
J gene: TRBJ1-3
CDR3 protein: CASSALGTGLNTIYF
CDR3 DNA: TGTGCCAGCAGCGCCCTCGGGACAGGGCTTAACACCATATATTTT

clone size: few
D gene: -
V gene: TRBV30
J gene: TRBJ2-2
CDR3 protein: CAWTYRLHTGELFF
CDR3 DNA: TGTGCCTGGACCTATCGACTCCATACCGGGGAGCTGTTTTTT

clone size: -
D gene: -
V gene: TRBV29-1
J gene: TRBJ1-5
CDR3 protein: CSVGMRGGQPQHF
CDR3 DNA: TGCAGCGTTGGAATGAGGGGAGGGCAGCCCCAGCATTTT

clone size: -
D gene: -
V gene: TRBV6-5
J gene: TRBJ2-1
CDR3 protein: CASSWGEPYNEQFF
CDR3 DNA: TGTGCCAGCAGTTGGGGGGAACCTTACAATGAGCAGTTCTTC

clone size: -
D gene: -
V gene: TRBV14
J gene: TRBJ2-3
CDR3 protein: CASSRLLGDTQYF
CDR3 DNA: TGTGCCAGCAGCCGCCTACTAGGAGATACGCAGTATTTT

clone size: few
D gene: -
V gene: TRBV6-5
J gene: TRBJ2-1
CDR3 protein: CASSYWAANLNEQFF
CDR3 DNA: TGTGCCAGCAGTTACTGGGCCGCTAACCTCAATGAGCAGTTCTTC

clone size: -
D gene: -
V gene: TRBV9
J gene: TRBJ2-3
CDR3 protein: CASSPYSTDTQYF
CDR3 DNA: TGTGCCAGCAGCCCCTATTCCACAGATACGCAGTATTTT

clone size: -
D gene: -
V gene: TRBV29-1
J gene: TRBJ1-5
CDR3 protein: CSVGSQPQHF
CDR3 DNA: TGCAGCGTTGGGAGTCAGCCCCAGCATTTT

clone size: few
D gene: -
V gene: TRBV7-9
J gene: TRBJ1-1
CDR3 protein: CASSSQGTLNTEAFF
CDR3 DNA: TGTGCCAGCAGCTCCCAGGGGACCTTGAACACTGAAGCTTTCTTT

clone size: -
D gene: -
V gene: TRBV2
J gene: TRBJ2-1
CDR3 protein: CASSEVGLSSYNEQFF
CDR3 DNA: TGTGCCAGCAGTGAAGTGGGCTTGAGCTCCTACAATGAGCAGTTCTTC

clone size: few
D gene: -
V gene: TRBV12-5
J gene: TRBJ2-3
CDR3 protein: CASALGGPGEDTQYF
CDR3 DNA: TGTGCTAGTGCCCTGGGGGGACCGGGAGAGGATACGCAGTATTTT

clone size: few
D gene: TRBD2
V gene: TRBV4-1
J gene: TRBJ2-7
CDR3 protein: CASSRTGTSGRYEQYF
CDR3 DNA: TGCGCCAGCAGCCGGACCGGGACTAGCGGGAGATACGAGCAGTACTTC

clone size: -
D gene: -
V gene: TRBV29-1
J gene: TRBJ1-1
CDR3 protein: CSVEDQVSGANTEAFF
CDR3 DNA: TGCAGCGTTGAAGATCAGGTCTCAGGGGCGAACACTGAAGCTTTCTTT

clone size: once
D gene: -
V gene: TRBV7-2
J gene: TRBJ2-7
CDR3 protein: CASSFRSGDEQYF
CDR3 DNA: TGTGCCAGCAGCTTCAGGTCGGGGGACGAGCAGTACTTC

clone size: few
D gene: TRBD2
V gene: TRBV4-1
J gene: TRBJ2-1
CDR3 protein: CASSQEEREAYNEQFF
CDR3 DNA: TGCGCCAGCAGCCAAGAGGAACGGGAGGCCTACAATGAGCAGTTCTTC

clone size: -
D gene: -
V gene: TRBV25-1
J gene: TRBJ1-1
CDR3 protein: CASLTRGNTEAFF
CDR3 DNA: TGTGCCAGCTTAACCAGGGGGAACACTGAAGCTTTCTTT

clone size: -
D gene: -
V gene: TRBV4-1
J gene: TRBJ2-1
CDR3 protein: CASSPRDTIHQFF
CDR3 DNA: TGCGCCAGCAGCCCCCGGGACACCATTCACCAGTTCTTC

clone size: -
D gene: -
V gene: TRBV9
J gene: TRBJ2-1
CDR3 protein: CASSLDGRGTNEQFF
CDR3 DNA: TGTGCCAGCAGCTTAGATGGGCGGGGAACCAATGAGCAGTTCTTC

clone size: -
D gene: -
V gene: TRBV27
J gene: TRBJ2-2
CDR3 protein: CASWRITGELFF
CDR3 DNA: TGTGCCAGCTGGAGGATCACCGGGGAGCTGTTTTTT

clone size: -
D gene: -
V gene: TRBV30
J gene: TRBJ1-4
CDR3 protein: CAWRTGFGEKLFF
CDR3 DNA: TGTGCCTGGAGAACAGGGTTCGGGGAAAAACTGTTTTTT

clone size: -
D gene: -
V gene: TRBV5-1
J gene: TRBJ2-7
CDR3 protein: CASSLTGTYEQYF
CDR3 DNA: TGCGCCAGCAGCTTGACAGGTACCTACGAGCAGTACTTC

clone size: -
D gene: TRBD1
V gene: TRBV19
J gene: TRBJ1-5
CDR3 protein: CASTRDRAQPQHF
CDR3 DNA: TGTGCCAGTACCCGGGACAGGGCTCAGCCCCAGCATTTT

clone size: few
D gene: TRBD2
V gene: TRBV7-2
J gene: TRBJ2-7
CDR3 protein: CASSTTSGRIPEQYF
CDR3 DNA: TGTGCCAGCAGCACGACTAGCGGGAGAATCCCCGAGCAGTACTTC

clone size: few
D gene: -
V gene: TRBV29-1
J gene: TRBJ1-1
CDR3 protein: CSVTGLNTEAFF
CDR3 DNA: TGCAGCGTAACAGGCTTGAACACTGAAGCTTTCTTT

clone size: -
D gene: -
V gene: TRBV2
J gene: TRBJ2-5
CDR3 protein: CASSETHIQETQYF
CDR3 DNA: TGTGCCAGCAGTGAAACACACATCCAAGAGACCCAGTACTTC

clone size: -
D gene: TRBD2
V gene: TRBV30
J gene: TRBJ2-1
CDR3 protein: CAWSVRTSPVSNEQFF
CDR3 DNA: TGTGCCTGGAGTGTGAGGACTAGCCCCGTCTCCAATGAGCAGTTCTTC

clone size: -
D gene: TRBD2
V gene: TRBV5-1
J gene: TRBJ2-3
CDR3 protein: CASSLAGALDTQYF
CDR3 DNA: TGCGCCAGCAGCCTAGCGGGGGCCCTAGATACGCAGTATTTT

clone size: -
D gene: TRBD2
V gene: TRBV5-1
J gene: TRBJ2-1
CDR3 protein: CASSLGLAGVGNEQFF
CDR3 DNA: TGCGCCAGCAGCTTGGGACTAGCGGGAGTTGGGAATGAGCAGTTCTTC

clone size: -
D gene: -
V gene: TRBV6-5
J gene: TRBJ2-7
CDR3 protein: CASSLTSSEQYF
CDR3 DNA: TGCGCCAGCAGCCTGACTAGTTCCGAGCAGTACTTC

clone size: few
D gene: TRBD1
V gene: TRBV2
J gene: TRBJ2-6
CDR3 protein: CASSGQGISGANVLTF
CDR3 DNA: TGTGCCAGCAGTGGACAGGGGATCTCTGGGGCCAACGTCCTGACTTTC